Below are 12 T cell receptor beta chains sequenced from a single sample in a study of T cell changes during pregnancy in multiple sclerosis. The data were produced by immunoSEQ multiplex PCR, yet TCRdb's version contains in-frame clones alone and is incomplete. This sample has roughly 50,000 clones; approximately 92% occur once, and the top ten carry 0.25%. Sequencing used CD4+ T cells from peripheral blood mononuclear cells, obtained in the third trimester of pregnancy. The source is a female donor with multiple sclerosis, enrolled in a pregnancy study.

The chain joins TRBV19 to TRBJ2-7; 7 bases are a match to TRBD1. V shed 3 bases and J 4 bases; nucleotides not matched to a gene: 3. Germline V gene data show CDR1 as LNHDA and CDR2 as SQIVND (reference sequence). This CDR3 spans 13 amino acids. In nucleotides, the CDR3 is TGTGCCAGTAGTATTGGACAGGTGTACGAGCAGTACTTC. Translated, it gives CASSIGQVYEQYF. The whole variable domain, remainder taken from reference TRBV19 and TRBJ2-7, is DGGITQSPKYLFRKEGQNVTLSCEQNLNHDAMYWYRQDPGQGLRLIYYSQIVNDFQKGDIAEGYSVSREKKESFPLTVTSAQKNPTAFYLCASSIGQVYEQYFGPGTRLTVT.

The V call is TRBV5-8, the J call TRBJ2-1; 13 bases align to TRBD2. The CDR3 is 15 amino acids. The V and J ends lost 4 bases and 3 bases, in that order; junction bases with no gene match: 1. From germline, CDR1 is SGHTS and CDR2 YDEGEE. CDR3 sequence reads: CASSRTSGSYNEQFF. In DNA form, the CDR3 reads TGTGCCAGCAGCCGGACTAGCGGGAGCTACAATGAGCAGTTCTTC.

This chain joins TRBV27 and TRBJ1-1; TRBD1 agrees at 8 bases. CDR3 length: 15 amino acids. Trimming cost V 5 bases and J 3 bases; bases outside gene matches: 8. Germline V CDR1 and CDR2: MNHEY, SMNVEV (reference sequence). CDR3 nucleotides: TGTGCCAGCAGTATCCAGGGGGCTAGCGACACTGAAGCTTTCTTT. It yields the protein CASSIQGASDTEAFF.

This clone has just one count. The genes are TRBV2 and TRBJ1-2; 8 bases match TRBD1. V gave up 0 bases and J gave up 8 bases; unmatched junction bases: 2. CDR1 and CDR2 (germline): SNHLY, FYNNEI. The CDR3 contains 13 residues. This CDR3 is CASSEATGVGYTF. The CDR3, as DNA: TGTGCCAGCAGTGAAGCGACAGGGGTCGGCTACACCTTC. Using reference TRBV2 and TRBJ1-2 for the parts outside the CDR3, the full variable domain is EPEVTQTPSHQVTQMGQEVILRCVPISNHLYFYWYRQILGQKVEFLVSFYNNEISEKSEIFDDQFSVERPDGSNFTLKIRSTKLEDSAMYFCASSEATGVGYTFGSGTRLTVV.

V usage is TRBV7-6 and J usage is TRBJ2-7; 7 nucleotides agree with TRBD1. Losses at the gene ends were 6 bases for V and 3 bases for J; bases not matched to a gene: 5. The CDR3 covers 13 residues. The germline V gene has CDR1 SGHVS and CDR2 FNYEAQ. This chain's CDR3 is CASSSGQYYEQYF. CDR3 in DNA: TGTGCCAGCAGTTCGGGACAGTACTACGAGCAGTACTTC.

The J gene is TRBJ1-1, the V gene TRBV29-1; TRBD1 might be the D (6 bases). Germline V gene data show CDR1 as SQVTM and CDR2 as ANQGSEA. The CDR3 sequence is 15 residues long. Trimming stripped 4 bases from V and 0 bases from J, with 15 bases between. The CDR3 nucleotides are TGCAGCGTTGTTCGGGACAATGTAATGAACACTGAAGCTTTCTTT. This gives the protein CSVVRDNVMNTEAFF.

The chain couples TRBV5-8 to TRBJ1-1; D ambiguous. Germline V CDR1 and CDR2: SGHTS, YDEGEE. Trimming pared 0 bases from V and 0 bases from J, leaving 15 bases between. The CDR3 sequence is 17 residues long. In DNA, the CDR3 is TGTGCCAGCAGCTTGGGAGGTGGTCGACCCATGAACACTGAAGCTTTCTTT. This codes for CASSLGGGRPMNTEAFF.

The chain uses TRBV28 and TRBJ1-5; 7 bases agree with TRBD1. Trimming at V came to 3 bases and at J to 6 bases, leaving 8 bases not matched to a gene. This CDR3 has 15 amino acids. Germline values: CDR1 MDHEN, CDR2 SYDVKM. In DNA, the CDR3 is TGTGCCAGCAGTTTCATCAGACAGGGAGGTCAGCCCCAGCATTTT. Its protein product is CASSFIRQGGQPQHF.

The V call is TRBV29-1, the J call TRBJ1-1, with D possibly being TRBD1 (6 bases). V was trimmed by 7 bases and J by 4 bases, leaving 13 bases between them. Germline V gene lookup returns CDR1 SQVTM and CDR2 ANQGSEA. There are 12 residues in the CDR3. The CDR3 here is CSATGRSTEAFF. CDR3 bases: TGCAGCGCTACAGGGAGATCCACTGAAGCTTTCTTT.

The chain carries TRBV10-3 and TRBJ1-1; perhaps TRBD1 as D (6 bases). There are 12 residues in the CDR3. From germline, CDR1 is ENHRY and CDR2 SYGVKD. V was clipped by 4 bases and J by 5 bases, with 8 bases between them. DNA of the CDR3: TGTGCCATCAGTGTACAGGGTACTGAAGCTTTCTTT. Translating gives CAISVQGTEAFF.

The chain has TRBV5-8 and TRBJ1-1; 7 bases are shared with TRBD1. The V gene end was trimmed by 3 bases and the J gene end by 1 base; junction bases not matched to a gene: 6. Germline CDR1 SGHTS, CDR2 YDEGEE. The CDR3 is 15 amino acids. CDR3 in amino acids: CASSSGQRPNTEAFF. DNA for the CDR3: TGTGCCAGCAGCTCGGGACAGAGACCGAACACTGAAGCTTTCTTT.

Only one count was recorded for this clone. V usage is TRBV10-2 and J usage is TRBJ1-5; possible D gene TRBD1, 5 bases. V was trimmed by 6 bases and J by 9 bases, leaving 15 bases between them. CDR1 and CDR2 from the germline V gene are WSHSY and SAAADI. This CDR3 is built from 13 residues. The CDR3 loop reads CASSPGSLPPQHF. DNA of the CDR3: TGCGCCAGCAGCCCAGGGTCCTTACCGCCCCAGCATTTT.